This T cell receptor beta chain was identified in a study of cytomegalovirus exposure and HLA in healthy donors. PCR amplification relied on 60 Vbeta primers (plus 13 Jbeta primers). Method: immunoSEQ multiplex PCR; TCRdb's copy keeps in-frame clones and lacks some. The sample lists 50,000 to 75,000 clones; 65% to 75% were seen once. This CDR3 region has 15 residues. Germline CDR1 is ENHRY and CDR2 is SYGVKD. Losses at the gene ends were 6 bases for V and 2 bases for J; bases not matched to a gene: 3. The source of this sequence is a man aged 25 to 40 in good health and CMV-seropositive. The sample taken for sequencing was PBMCs. This chain uses TRBV10-3 with TRBJ2-5, with 13 bases aligning to TRBD2. The DNA for the CDR3 is TGTGCCATCAGGACTAGCGGGGGGCCTCAAGAGACCCAGTACTTC. It codes for CAIRTSGGPQETQYF.